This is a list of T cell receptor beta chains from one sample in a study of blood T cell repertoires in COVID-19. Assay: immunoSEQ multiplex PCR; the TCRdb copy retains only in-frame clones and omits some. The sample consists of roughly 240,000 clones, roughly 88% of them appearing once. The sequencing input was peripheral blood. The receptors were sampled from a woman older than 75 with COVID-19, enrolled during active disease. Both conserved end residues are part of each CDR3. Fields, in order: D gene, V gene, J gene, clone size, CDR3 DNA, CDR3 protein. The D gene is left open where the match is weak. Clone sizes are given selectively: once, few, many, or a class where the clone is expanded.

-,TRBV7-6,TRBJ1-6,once,TGTGCCAGCAGCTTAGTAGGCAGGGCAAATTCACCCCTCCACTTT,CASSLVGRANSPLHF
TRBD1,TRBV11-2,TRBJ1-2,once,TGTGCCAGCAGCTGGGGACAGGGGGCAGGCTATGGCTACACCTTC,CASSWGQGAGYGYTF
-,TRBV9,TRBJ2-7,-,TGTGCCAGCAGCGTAGGACAGCGCTACGAGCAGTACTTC,CASSVGQRYEQYF
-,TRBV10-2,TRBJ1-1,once,TGCGCCAGCAGTGGTCCAGAAATGAACACTGAAGCTTTCTTT,CASSGPEMNTEAFF
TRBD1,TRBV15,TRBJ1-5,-,TGTGCCACCAGCACGAGGAGGACAGGGATTCATCAGCCCCAGCATTTT,CATSTRRTGIHQPQHF
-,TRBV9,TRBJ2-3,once,TGTGCCAGCAGCGTAATCGTAGATACGCAGTATTTT,CASSVIVDTQYF
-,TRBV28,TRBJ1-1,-,TGTGCCAGCAGTTTAGGCGGTGTGGACACTGAAGCTTTCTTT,CASSLGGVDTEAFF
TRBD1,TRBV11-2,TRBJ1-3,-,TGTGCCAGCAGCAGAAGGGACAGAGCTGGAAACACCATATATTTT,CASSRRDRAGNTIYF
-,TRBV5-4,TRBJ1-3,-,TGTGCCAGCAGCTCCGGGGGAGACGGAAACACCATATATTTT,CASSSGGDGNTIYF
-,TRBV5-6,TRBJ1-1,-,TGTGCCAGCAGCTTGTCGCAGGGCACCCTGAACACTGAAGCTTTCTTT,CASSLSQGTLNTEAFF
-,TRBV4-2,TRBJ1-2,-,TGTGCCAGCAGCCAAGATCGCGGATGGGAGGGCGCGAACTATGGCTACACCTTC,CASSQDRGWEGANYGYTF
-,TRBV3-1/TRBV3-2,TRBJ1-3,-,TGTGCCAGCAGCCTCTCCAGGATCGGAAACACCATATATTTT,CASSLSRIGNTIYF
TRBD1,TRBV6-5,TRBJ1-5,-,TGTGCCAGCAGACCTGACAGGGACCAGCCCCAGCATTTT,CASRPDRDQPQHF
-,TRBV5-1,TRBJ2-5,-,TGCGCCAGCAGCTCGGTTGAGACCCAGTACTTC,CASSSVETQYF
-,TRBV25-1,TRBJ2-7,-,TGTGCCAGCAGTGAGAGTCTACAGGGAGGGGGCGAGCAGTACTTC,CASSESLQGGGEQYF
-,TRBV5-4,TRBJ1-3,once,TGTGCCAGCAGCTTGGACACAGGAAACACCATATATTTT,CASSLDTGNTIYF
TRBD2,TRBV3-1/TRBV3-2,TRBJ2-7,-,TGTGCCAGCAGCCAAGCGGCGGGGGGGCGCTACGAGCAGTACTTC,CASSQAAGGRYEQYF
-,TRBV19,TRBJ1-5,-,TGTGCCAGTAGTATTAGCGGGGGAGGACAGCCCCAGCATTTT,CASSISGGGQPQHF
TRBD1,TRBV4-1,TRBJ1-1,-,TGCGCCAGCACCCCCAACCAGGGGGCCGTTCGGACTGAAGCTTTCTTT,CASTPNQGAVRTEAFF
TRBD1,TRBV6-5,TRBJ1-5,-,TGTGCCAGCAGCGGACAGGGGGTAAATCAGCCCCAGCATTTT,CASSGQGVNQPQHF
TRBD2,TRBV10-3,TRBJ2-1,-,TGTGCCATCAGTGGAACCGGGGACCCGACTAGCGGGGGAAGCTCCTACAATGAGCAGTTCTTC,CAISGTGDPTSGGSSYNEQFF
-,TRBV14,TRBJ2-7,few,TGTGCCAGCAGCCAAGGGCTCCCGTCCTACGAGCAGTACTTC,CASSQGLPSYEQYF
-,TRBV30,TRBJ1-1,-,TGTGCCTCGGGAGGCTCCACTAAAACTGAAGCTTTCTTT,CASGGSTKTEAFF
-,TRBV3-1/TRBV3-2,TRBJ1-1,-,TGTGCCAGCAGGCTCACAGAGAACACTGAAGCTTTCTTT,CASRLTENTEAFF
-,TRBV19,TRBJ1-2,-,TGTGCCAGTAGTATTGGCGGGAAGACCTATGGCTACACCTTC,CASSIGGKTYGYTF
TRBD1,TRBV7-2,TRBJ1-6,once,TGTGCCAGCAGTGTTGCGACGACAGGGGGCTACTCACCCCTCCACTTT,CASSVATTGGYSPLHF
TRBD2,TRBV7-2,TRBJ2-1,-,TGTGCCAGCAGCTTAGTAGGGACTAGCGGGGGTTACAATGAGCAGTTCTTC,CASSLVGTSGGYNEQFF
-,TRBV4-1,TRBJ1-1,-,TGCGCCAGCAGCCAAGATATGTGGGGGGAAGACACTGAAGCTTTCTTT,CASSQDMWGEDTEAFF
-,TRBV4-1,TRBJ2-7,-,TGCGCCAGCAGCCTTGGACACACTGGGGCCTACGAGCAGTACTTC,CASSLGHTGAYEQYF
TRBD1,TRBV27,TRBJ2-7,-,TGTGCCAGCAGTTTATCGATAATGTCAGGGGGCGAGCAGTACTTC,CASSLSIMSGGEQYF
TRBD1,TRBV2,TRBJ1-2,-,TGTGCCAGCAGAGGACAGGAGGATGGCTACACCTTC,CASRGQEDGYTF
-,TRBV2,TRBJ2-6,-,TGTGCCAGCAGCCAAACAGGGCCTGGAGGGGCCAACGTCCTGACTTTC,CASSQTGPGGANVLTF
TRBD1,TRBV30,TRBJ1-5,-,TGTGCCTGGAGTGATCCCAGGGGGCGGAGAAGCAATCAGCCCCAGCATTTT,CAWSDPRGRRSNQPQHF
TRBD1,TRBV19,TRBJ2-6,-,TGTGCCAGTAGTATCGGACAGGATTTTTTCTCTGGGGCCAACGTCCTGACTTTC,CASSIGQDFFSGANVLTF
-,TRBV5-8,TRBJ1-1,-,TGTGCCAGCAGCTTGTTGCCAGGAAAAAACACTGAAGCTTTCTTT,CASSLLPGKNTEAFF
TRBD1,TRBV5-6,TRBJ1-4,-,TGTGCCAGCAGCCTGACAGGGGTGGAAGAAAAACTGTTTTTT,CASSLTGVEEKLFF
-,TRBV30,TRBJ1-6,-,TGTGCCTGGACCGGCCAGGGCAATTCACCCCTCCACTTT,CAWTGQGNSPLHF
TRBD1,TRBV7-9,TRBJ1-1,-,TGTGCCAGCAGCCTACAGGGGGGGACGGACACTGAAGCTTTCTTT,CASSLQGGTDTEAFF
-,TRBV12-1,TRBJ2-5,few,TGTGCCAGCAGCTTTCCGCGGGACAGGGGGCTTGAGACCCAGTACTTC,CASSFPRDRGLETQYF
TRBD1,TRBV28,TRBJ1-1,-,TGTGCCAGCAGTTCCTGGGACAGGGGGACGACTGAAGCTTTCTTT,CASSSWDRGTTEAFF
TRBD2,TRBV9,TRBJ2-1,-,TGTGCCAGCAGCGTCTTAGCGGGGGGCTCCTACAATGAGCAGTTCTTC,CASSVLAGGSYNEQFF
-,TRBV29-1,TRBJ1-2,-,TGCAGCGCTGAAGTCAGTTTCAGCTATGGCTACACCTTC,CSAEVSFSYGYTF
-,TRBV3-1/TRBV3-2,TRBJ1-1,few,TGTGCCAGCAGCCAAGTTACACAGGGGAACACTGAAGCTTTCTTT,CASSQVTQGNTEAFF
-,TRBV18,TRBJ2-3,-,TGTGCCAGCTCACCTGGGATCGGCGGGGATACGCAGTATTTT,CASSPGIGGDTQYF
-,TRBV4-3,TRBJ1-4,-,TGCGCCAGCAGCCAGGGGGGTTTGGATAATGAAAAACTGTTTTTT,CASSQGGLDNEKLFF
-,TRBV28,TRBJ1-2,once,TGTGCCAGCAGATCTATCTATGGCTACACCTTC,CASRSIYGYTF
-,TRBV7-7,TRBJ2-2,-,TGTGCTAGCAGCTTTGGGGGCAGGAACACCGGGGAGCTGTTTTTT,CASSFGGRNTGELFF
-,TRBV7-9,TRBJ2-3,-,TGTGCCAGCAGCTTAGACAGGCCGGGGGGCACAGATACGCAGTATTTT,CASSLDRPGGTDTQYF
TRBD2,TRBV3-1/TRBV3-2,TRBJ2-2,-,TGTGCCAGCAGCCATCCATCGGGGACTACGAACACCGGGGAGCTGTTTTTT,CASSHPSGTTNTGELFF
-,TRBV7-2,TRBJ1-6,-,TGTGCCAGCAGCTTAGCGGTGGGGGGGTACTCACCCCTCCACTTT,CASSLAVGGYSPLHF
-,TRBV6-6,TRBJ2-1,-,TGTGCCAGCAGTTACTTCAGTTTAAGCAGGCCCAATGAGCAGTTCTTC,CASSYFSLSRPNEQFF
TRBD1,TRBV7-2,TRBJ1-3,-,TGTGCCAGCAGCCGGGAGGGGGCTTACTCTGGAAACACCATATATTTT,CASSREGAYSGNTIYF
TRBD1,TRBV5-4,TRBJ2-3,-,TGTGCCAGCATCCCGTCACAGGGGTTATTCACAGATACGCAGTATTTT,CASIPSQGLFTDTQYF